Each of the 18 T cell receptor beta chains below was sequenced from the same sample in a study of blood T cell repertoires in COVID-19. TCRdb keeps only in-frame clones here, not all; method: immunoSEQ multiplex PCR. In the table there are 95,000 to 100,000 clones, approximately 86% of which are singletons. Sequences were obtained from peripheral blood. Source of these receptors: a man older than 75 with acute or convalescent COVID-19.

This chain joins TRBV28 and TRBJ2-7; D gene uncertain. The CDR3 sequence is 12 residues long. Germline CDR1 is MDHEN and CDR2 is SYDVKM. Trimming shortened V by 6 bases and J by 0 bases, and 6 bases separated the two germline ends. The CDR3 sequence is CASRGYSYEQYF. CDR3 bases: TGTGCCAGCAGGGGCTACTCCTACGAGCAGTACTTC.

This chain uses TRBV24-1 with TRBJ2-2, with TRBD1 matching over 11 bases. This CDR3 spans 18 amino acids. The germline CDR1 and CDR2 sequences are KGHDR and SFDVKD. V lost 1 base and J lost 4; bases outside the gene matches: 7. The CDR3 DNA follows: TGTGCCACCAGTGATTTAGCCCCTGGGACAGGGGGCACCGGGGAGCTGTTTTTT. It yields the protein CATSDLAPGTGGTGELFF.

The chain recombines TRBV4-3 with TRBJ2-7; 10 bases line up with TRBD1. CDR1 LGHNA and CDR2 YSLEER come from the germline V gene. This CDR3 has 16 residues. J lost 3 bases, V lost 0 bases, and 5 bases had no gene match. CDR3 loop: CASSQDWTGGFYEQYF. CDR3 coding DNA: TGCGCCAGCAGCCAAGATTGGACAGGGGGGTTCTACGAGCAGTACTTC.

This rearrangement joins TRBV5-1 to TRBJ2-7, with D maybe TRBD1 (7 bases). The CDR3 has 15 amino acids. Germline V lookup: CDR1 SGHRS, CDR2 YFSETQ. Between the trimmed V and J ends, which lost 2 bases and 3 bases, there was a span of 15 bases. CDR3 coding DNA: TGCGCCAGCAGCTTCCTCAGGGGGGAAGGCTACGAGCAGTACTTC. It specifies CASSFLRGEGYEQYF.

This clone was recorded once. The genes are TRBV24-1 and TRBJ1-1, with 11 bases fitting TRBD1. The CDR3 contains 13 residues. With 10 bases clipped from V and 1 base from J, the junction kept 1 base outside the gene matches. Germline V CDR1 and CDR2: KGHDR, SFDVKD. CDR3 nucleotide sequence: TGTGCCACGGACAGGGGGCCGAACACTGAAGCTTTCTTT. This gives the protein CATDRGPNTEAFF.

The CDR3 DNA follows: TGTGCCAGCAGCCAAGAAACTAGCGGGAGGGGGACAGATACGCAGTATTTT. It is translated as CASSQETSGRGTDTQYF. The rearrangement uses TRBV3-1 (or the pseudogene TRBV3-2) and TRBJ2-3, with 13 bases lining up with TRBD2. CDR3 length equals 17 residues. With V trimmed by 0 bases and J by 3 bases, 3 bases remained unmatched. Germline V gene sequence: CDR1 LGHDT, CDR2 YNNKEL (reference sequence).

The V gene is TRBV7-9, the J gene TRBJ2-1; 7 bases line up with TRBD2. V was clipped by 1 base and J by 7 bases; unmatched bases: 4. In germline, CDR1 is SEHNR, CDR2 FQNEAQ (reference sequence). The CDR3 has 14 amino acids. The CDR3 sequence is CASSLGLAQNEQFF. Written as DNA, the CDR3 is TGTGCCAGCAGCTTAGGACTAGCACAAAATGAGCAGTTCTTC.

The chain carries TRBV6-6 and TRBJ2-2; D is perhaps TRBD2 (5 bases). Germline CDR1 reads MNHNY; CDR2 reads SVGAGI (reference sequence). This CDR3 has 14 residues. The ends were cut back, 6 bases at V and 3 bases at J, with 11 bases in the middle. CDR3 nucleotides: TGTGCCAGCAGCCTCGAGGGTTACACCGGGGAGCTGTTTTTT. Encoded protein: CASSLEGYTGELFF.

This clone was seen a single time. This chain uses TRBV27 with TRBJ2-1; TRBD2 agrees at 10 bases. CDR1 MNHEY and CDR2 SMNVEV come from the germline V gene (reference sequence). The CDR3 contains 15 residues. V dropped 2 bases and J dropped 7; count of bases not matched to a gene: 5. CDR3 loop: CASSLASGSVNEQFF. CDR3 in DNA: TGTGCCAGCAGTTTAGCTAGCGGGAGTGTGAATGAGCAGTTCTTC.

V and J are TRBV5-4 and TRBJ1-2; 8 bases fit TRBD1. Trimming at V came to 4 bases and at J to 3 bases, leaving 2 bases not matched to a gene. This CDR3 is 13 amino acids long. Per the germline V gene, CDR1 is SGHNT and CDR2 is YYREEE (reference sequence). The CDR3, as DNA: TGTGCCAGCAGCCGGGGACAGGACTATGGCTACACCTTC. This sequence encodes CASSRGQDYGYTF.

This clone was detected only once. The chain couples TRBV3-1 (or the pseudogene TRBV3-2) to TRBJ2-5; 12 bases align to TRBD2. This CDR3 contains 15 residues. Germline-derived CDR1 and CDR2 are LGHDT and YNNKEL (reference sequence). Unmatched junction bases numbered 6, after V lost 5 bases and J lost 5 bases. CDR3 amino acids: CASSLRTSGIETQYF. The DNA of the CDR3 is TGTGCCAGCAGCTTACGGACTAGCGGGATTGAGACCCAGTACTTC.

J is TRBJ1-2 and V is TRBV9, with a tentative D call TRBD1 (6 bases). Germline values: CDR1 SGDLS, CDR2 YYNGEE. Trimming removed 4 bases at V and 4 bases at J, with 14 bases between. This CDR3 is built from 14 residues. CDR3 sequence reads: CASSRPGAAYGYTF. DNA for the CDR3: TGTGCCAGCAGCCGACCAGGGGCGGCCTATGGCTACACCTTC.

This clone came up once. The chain couples TRBV28 to TRBJ1-2, with D possibly being TRBD1 (5 bases). Trimming left V 4 bases short and J 2 bases short, with 11 bases between. This CDR3 has 14 residues. Germline values: CDR1 MDHEN, CDR2 SYDVKM. The CDR3 coding sequence is TGTGCCAGCAGTTATACTGGACAAAACTATGGCTACACCTTC. Protein product: CASSYTGQNYGYTF.

This chain uses TRBV7-9 with TRBJ2-3; 13 bases map to TRBD2. Per germline, CDR1 SEHNR and CDR2 FQNEAQ (reference sequence). The CDR3 is 17 residues long. The V and J ends lost 5 bases and 4 bases, in that order; junction bases with no gene match: 9. In nucleotides, the CDR3 is TGTGCCAGCAGCGTACTAGCGGGAGGGCAATGGGCAGATACGCAGTATTTT. Translating gives CASSVLAGGQWADTQYF.

The chain recombines TRBV3-1 (or the pseudogene TRBV3-2) with TRBJ2-5, with 7 positions matching TRBD2. J was trimmed by 5 bases and V by 3 bases; bases with no gene match: 15. The CDR3 consists of 17 residues. CDR1 is LGHDT and CDR2 is YNNKEL in the germline V gene (reference sequence). The CDR3 here is CASSQDLAEDAGETQYF. Here the CDR3 DNA reads TGTGCCAGCAGCCAGGACCTAGCGGAGGACGCGGGGGAGACCCAGTACTTC.

The CDR3 sequence is CASSLGRGGRPPTDTQYF. DNA of the CDR3: TGTGCCAGCAGCTTAGGTCGCGGAGGACGCCCGCCTACAGATACGCAGTATTTT. The chain has TRBV7-2 and TRBJ2-3; perhaps TRBD2 as D (5 bases). The V gene lost 1 base and the J gene lost 3 bases, with 20 bases spanning the gap. Germline V gives CDR1 SGHTA, CDR2 FQGNSA. The CDR3 has 18 residues.

V and J are TRBV10-2 and TRBJ1-5; no clear D gene. V shed 0 bases and J shed 0 bases, with 9 bases lying between them. CDR1 WSHSY and CDR2 SAAADI come from the germline V gene. The CDR3 has 16 residues. The CDR3, as DNA: TGCGCCAGCAGTGAGTCCGGAGGTCTTAGCAATCAGCCCCAGCATTTT. Translation gives CASSESGGLSNQPQHF.

In this sample, this clone turned up once. The chain combines TRBV28 with TRBJ1-1, with 7 positions matching TRBD1. Germline V gives CDR1 MDHEN, CDR2 SYDVKM. The CDR3 consists of 13 residues. The J segment lost 8 bases and the V segment lost 9 bases, leaving 12 bases of the junction unmatched. CDR3: CASQQGSLAEAFF. In nucleotides, the CDR3 is TGTGCCAGTCAACAGGGGAGTTTGGCCGAAGCTTTCTTT. Full variable domain (rest looked up from reference TRBV28 and TRBJ1-1): DVKVTQSSRYLVKRTGEKVFLECVQDMDHENMFWYRQDPGLGLRLIYFSYDVKMKEKGDIPEGYSVSREKKERFSLILESASTNQTSMYLCASQQGSLAEAFFGQGTRLTVV.